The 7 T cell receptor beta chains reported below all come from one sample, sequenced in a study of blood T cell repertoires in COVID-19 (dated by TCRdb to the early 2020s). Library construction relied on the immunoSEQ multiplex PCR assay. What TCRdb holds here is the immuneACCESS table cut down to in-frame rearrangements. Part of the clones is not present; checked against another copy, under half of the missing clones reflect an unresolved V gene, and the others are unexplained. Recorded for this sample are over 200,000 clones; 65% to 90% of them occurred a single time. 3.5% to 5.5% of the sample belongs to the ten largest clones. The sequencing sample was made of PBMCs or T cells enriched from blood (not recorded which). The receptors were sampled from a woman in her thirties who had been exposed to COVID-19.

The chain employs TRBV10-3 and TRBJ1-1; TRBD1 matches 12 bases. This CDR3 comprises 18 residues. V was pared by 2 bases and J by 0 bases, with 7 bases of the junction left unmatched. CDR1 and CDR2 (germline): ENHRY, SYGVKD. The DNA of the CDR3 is TGTGCCATCAGTGAGGGGACAGGGGGCGCGTCGATGAACACTGAAGCTTTCTTT. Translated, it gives CAISEGTGGASMNTEAFF.

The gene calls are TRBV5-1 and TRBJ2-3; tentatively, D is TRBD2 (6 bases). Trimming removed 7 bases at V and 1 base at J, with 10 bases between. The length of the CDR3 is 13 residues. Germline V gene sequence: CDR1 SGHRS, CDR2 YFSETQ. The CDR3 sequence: CASAGEGTDTQYF. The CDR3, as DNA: TGCGCCAGCGCCGGGGAGGGCACAGATACGCAGTATTTT.

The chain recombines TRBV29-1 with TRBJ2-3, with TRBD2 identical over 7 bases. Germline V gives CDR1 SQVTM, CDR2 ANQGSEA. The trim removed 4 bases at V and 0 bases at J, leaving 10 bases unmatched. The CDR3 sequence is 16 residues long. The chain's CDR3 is CSVVGVGGTSTDTQYF. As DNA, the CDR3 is TGCAGCGTTGTGGGGGTCGGGGGGACTAGCACAGATACGCAGTATTTT.

The CDR3, as DNA: TGCAGCGTTGGTGGTATCGGGGGAGATTACGAGCAGTACTTC. As protein: CSVGGIGGDYEQYF. The V call is TRBV29-1, the J call TRBJ2-7; D may be TRBD2 (6 bases). Germline loops: CDR1 SQVTM, CDR2 ANQGSEA. V was clipped by 4 bases and J by 4 bases, with 17 bases between them. This CDR3 spans 14 amino acids.

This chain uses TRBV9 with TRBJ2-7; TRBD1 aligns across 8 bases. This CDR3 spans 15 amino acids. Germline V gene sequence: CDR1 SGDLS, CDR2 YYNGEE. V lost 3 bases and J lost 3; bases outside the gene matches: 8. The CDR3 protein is CASSESPGGIYEQYF. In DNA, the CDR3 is TGTGCCAGCAGCGAGAGCCCAGGGGGCATCTACGAGCAGTACTTC.

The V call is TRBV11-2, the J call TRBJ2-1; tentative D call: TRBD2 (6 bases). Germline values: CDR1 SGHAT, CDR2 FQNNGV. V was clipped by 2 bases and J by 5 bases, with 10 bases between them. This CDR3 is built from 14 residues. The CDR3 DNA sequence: TGTGCCAGCAGCTTACTAGCGCGGAACAATGAGCAGTTCTTC. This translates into CASSLLARNNEQFF.

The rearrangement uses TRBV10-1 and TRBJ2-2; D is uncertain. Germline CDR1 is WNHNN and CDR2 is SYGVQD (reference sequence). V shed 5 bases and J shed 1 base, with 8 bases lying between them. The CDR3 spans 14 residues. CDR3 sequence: CASSSPGNTGELFF. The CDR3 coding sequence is TGCGCCAGCAGTAGTCCAGGGAACACCGGGGAGCTGTTTTTT.